Reported below is one T cell receptor beta chain. Different DNA sequences within this sample yield the same CDR3. This sample stems from a study of Ad26.COV2.S vaccination and SARS-CoV-2 variants. In the study overall: In the study, Ad26.COV2.S was injected intramuscularly once, or twice 56 days apart.

V shed 5 bases and J shed 0 bases, with 10 bases lying between them. Per germline, CDR1 GTSNPN and CDR2 SVGIG (reference sequence). The CDR3 spans 13 residues. Treatment denoted: roughly 18 received Ad26.COV2.S at low or high dose, single or two shots; roughly 5 received placebo; per-sample allocation not given. Material that was analyzed had been drawn on day 63 after the first vaccine or placebo injection. Cohort 1b enrolled adults aged 18-55 years in Boston. Assay used: immunoSEQ multiplex PCR; TCRdb lists only in-frame clones, some missing. The sample has 440,000 or so clones, roughly nine tenths seen once.

This TCR derives from a person aged 18 to 65 who received the Ad26.COV2.S COVID-19 vaccine or a placebo. The rearrangement uses TRBV30 and TRBJ1-2; no clear D gene. The sequences come from peripheral blood, collected in a trial of Ad26.COV2.S vaccine versus placebo. Here the CDR3 DNA reads TGTGCCTGGTCTTTGGGAACTAACTATGGCTACACCTTC. Translating gives CAWSLGTNYGYTF.